The 15 T cell receptor beta chains below come from one sample, sequenced in a study of beta chain features in type 1 diabetes. The study reverse transcribed the entire isolated RNA, so it sequenced expressed TCRB transcripts. Measured with immunoSEQ multiplex PCR; TCRdb has only the in-frame clones, and not every one. The profile shows over 700,000 clones, under 20% of them singletons. The sequenced sample consisted of naive CD4+ T cells from blood. Source of these receptors: a woman aged 18-29 years in good health.

The chain joins TRBV7-9 to TRBJ2-3; D may be TRBD1 (6 bases). Deletions cut 5 bases from V and 4 bases from J, with 19 bases between. The CDR3 length is 16 residues. In germline, CDR1 is SEHNR, CDR2 FQNEAQ (reference sequence). The CDR3 DNA sequence: TGTGCCAGCAGCCAAACTTCAGGGGCGCGCGCAGATACGCAGTATTTT. It encodes CASSQTSGARADTQYF.

This clone was seen only a few times. The chain couples TRBV5-1 to TRBJ2-2, with D tentatively TRBD2 (5 bases). V shed 1 base and J shed 1 base, with 11 bases lying between them. The CDR3 runs to 16 residues. The germline V gene encodes CDR1 SGHRS and CDR2 YFSETQ. The CDR3 spells CASSLSAGLNTGELFF. DNA of the CDR3: TGCGCCAGCAGCTTGTCTGCGGGCCTGAACACCGGGGAGCTGTTTTTT.

The J gene is TRBJ2-7, the V gene TRBV4-3; TRBD2 aligns across 9 bases. V shed 1 base and J 0 bases; nucleotides not matched to a gene: 4. The germline CDR1 and CDR2 sequences are LGHNA and YSLEER. The CDR3 length is 16 residues. Here the CDR3 DNA reads TGCGCCAGCAGCCAAGGGGGTAGCGGGAGCTCCTACGAGCAGTACTTC. This gives the protein CASSQGGSGSSYEQYF.

V is TRBV5-1 and J is TRBJ1-2; no clear D. The CDR3 runs to 13 residues. In germline, CDR1 is SGHRS, CDR2 YFSETQ. V was cut by 4 bases and J by 1 base, with 8 bases left in between. The CDR3 loop is CASSLQNNYGYTF. The CDR3 DNA is TGCGCCAGCAGCCTGCAGAATAACTATGGCTACACCTTC.

The chain employs TRBV6-5 and TRBJ1-1; D gene ambiguous. Germline CDR1 reads MNHEY; CDR2 reads SVGAGI. This CDR3 is built from 13 residues. Between the trimmed V and J ends, which lost 2 bases and 1 base, there was a span of 5 bases. CDR3 region: CASSYTWNTEAFF. The CDR3 region has the DNA TGTGCCAGCAGTTACACATGGAACACTGAAGCTTTCTTT.

This chain uses TRBV7-2 with TRBJ2-1, with D uncertain. The CDR3 runs 16 residues. The germline gives CDR1 SGHTA, CDR2 FQGNSA. Trimming took off 5 bases at V and 0 bases at J, with 14 bases between the two ends. CDR3 in DNA: TGTGCCAGCAGCCTCCAAAGGACCAGCTCCTACAATGAGCAGTTCTTC. The encoded protein is CASSLQRTSSYNEQFF. The complete variable domain, with remaining parts taken from reference TRBV7-2 and TRBJ2-1, reads GAGVSQSPSNKVTEKGKDVELRCDPISGHTALYWYRQSLGQGLEFLIYFQGNSAPDKSGLPSDRFSAERTGGSVSTLTIQRTQQEDSAVYLCASSLQRTSSYNEQFFGPGTRLTVL.

The gene calls are TRBV7-6 and TRBJ2-1; weak D call: TRBD2 (6 bases). The CDR3 covers 14 residues. Trimming removed 3 bases from V and 7 bases from J, with 13 bases in between. Germline V gene data show CDR1 as SGHVS and CDR2 as FNYEAQ. Here the CDR3 DNA reads TGTGCCAGCAGCTTCCGGCTAGCGAGGAATGAGCAGTTCTTC. Its translation: CASSFRLARNEQFF.

The rearrangement uses TRBV13 and TRBJ1-5; D gene unclear. This CDR3 has 15 amino acids. V was shortened by 3 bases and J by 1 base, with 10 bases between the two germline ends. Germline assignment: CDR1 PRHDT and CDR2 FYEKMQ (reference sequence). CDR3 bases: TGTGCCAGCAGCTTGTCTTGGTTGAGCAATCAGCCCCAGCATTTT. Protein product: CASSLSWLSNQPQHF.

The V and J genes are TRBV2 and TRBJ1-5; D possibly corresponds to TRBD1 (6 bases). Trimming removed 8 bases at V and 0 bases at J, with 11 bases between. The CDR3 covers 14 residues. Germline-derived CDR1 and CDR2 are SNHLY and FYNNEI. CDR3 nucleotide sequence: TGTGCCAGCCGACAGGACAGTAGCAATCAGCCCCAGCATTTT. This gives the protein CASRQDSSNQPQHF. The full variable domain, in which reference TRBV2 and TRBJ1-5 provide the parts outside the CDR3, is EPEVTQTPSHQVTQMGQEVILRCVPISNHLYFYWYRQILGQKVEFLVSFYNNEISEKSEIFDDQFSVERPDGSNFTLKIRSTKLEDSAMYFCASRQDSSNQPQHFGDGTRLSIL.

The chain combines TRBV28 with TRBJ2-7, with 12 nucleotides matching TRBD2. V shed 2 bases, J shed 6 bases, and the junction held 14 bases outside the gene matches. The CDR3 spans 18 residues. Germline CDR1 and CDR2: MDHEN and SYDVKM. As DNA, the CDR3 is TGTGCCAGCAGTTTACGCAATGGGGCTAGCGGGAGGGTCGCCGAGCAGTACTTC. Its translation is CASSLRNGASGRVAEQYF.

This chain connects TRBV7-9 to TRBJ2-5; D remains unclear. The V gene's germline CDR1 is SEHNR and CDR2 FQNEAQ (reference sequence). V dropped 3 bases and J dropped 4 bases, with 6 bases sitting between them. The CDR3 runs 12 residues. The CDR3 DNA is TGTGCCAGCAGCTTCCACACAGAGACCCAGTACTTC. This translates into CASSFHTETQYF.

This clone was detected a few times. The CDR3 here is CASSLGLAGVLVETQYF. CDR3 nucleotides: TGCGCCAGCAGCTTGGGACTAGCGGGAGTCCTGGTAGAGACCCAGTACTTC. This sequence joins TRBV5-1 and TRBJ2-5; TRBD2 aligns across 12 bases. The J segment lost 4 bases and the V segment lost 0 bases, leaving 7 bases of the junction unmatched. The CDR3 is 17 residues long. The V gene's germline CDR1 is SGHRS and CDR2 YFSETQ.

V and J are TRBV6-4 and TRBJ2-1, with D perhaps TRBD2 (5 bases). Trimming pared 1 base from V and 2 bases from J, leaving 9 bases between. CDR3 size: 15 residues. CDR1 and CDR2 from the germline V gene are MRHNA and SNTAGT. The CDR3 loop reads CASSDFRRTYNEQFF. The CDR3, as DNA: TGTGCCAGCAGTGACTTCCGGAGGACCTACAATGAGCAGTTCTTC.

This clone was observed a handful of times. The J gene is TRBJ2-1, the V gene TRBV19; 7 nucleotides align to TRBD2. CDR1 LNHDA and CDR2 SQIVND come from the germline V gene (reference sequence). This CDR3 has 15 amino acids. The J segment lost 6 bases and the V segment lost 2 bases, leaving 7 bases of the junction unmatched. CDR3 residues: CASSIRREVSNEQFF. In nucleotides, the CDR3 is TGTGCCAGTAGTATACGACGGGAGGTGTCCAATGAGCAGTTCTTC.

In its sample, this clone was seen a few times. The chain links TRBV28 to TRBJ2-4; the match to TRBD2 covers 11 bases. V was clipped by 4 bases and J by 6 bases; unmatched bases: 11. The CDR3 loop spans 17 amino acids. The germline V gene encodes CDR1 MDHEN and CDR2 SYDVKM. The chain's CDR3 is CASSSPRLAGRGNIQYF. The CDR3 nucleotides are TGTGCCAGCAGTTCCCCCCGACTAGCGGGACGGGGAAACATTCAGTACTTC.